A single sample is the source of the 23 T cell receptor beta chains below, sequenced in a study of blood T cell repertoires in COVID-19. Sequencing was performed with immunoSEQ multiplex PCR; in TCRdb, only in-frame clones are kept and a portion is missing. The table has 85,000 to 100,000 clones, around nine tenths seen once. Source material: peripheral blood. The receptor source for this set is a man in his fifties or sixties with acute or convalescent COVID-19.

The CDR3 protein is CASSANRGRIGETQYF. DNA for the CDR3: TGTGCCAGCAGTGCCAACAGGGGGCGTATAGGAGAGACCCAGTACTTC. V usage is TRBV25-1 and J usage is TRBJ2-5; 9 bases are a match to TRBD1. Per germline, CDR1 MGHDK and CDR2 SYGVNS. Trimming took 4 bases from V and 4 from J; bases not matched to a gene: 10. There are 16 residues in the CDR3.

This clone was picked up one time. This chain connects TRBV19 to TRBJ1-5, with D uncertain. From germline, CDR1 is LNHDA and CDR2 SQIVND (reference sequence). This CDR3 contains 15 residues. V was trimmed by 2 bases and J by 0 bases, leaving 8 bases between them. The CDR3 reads CASSITPYSNQPQHF. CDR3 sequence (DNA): TGTGCCAGTAGTATAACCCCCTATAGCAATCAGCCCCAGCATTTT.

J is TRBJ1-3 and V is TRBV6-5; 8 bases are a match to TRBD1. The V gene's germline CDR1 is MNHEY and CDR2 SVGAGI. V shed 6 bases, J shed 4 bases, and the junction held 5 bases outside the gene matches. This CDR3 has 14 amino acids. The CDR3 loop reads CASRNRDRGNTIYF. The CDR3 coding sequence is TGTGCCAGCAGAAACCGGGACAGGGGAAACACCATATATTTT.

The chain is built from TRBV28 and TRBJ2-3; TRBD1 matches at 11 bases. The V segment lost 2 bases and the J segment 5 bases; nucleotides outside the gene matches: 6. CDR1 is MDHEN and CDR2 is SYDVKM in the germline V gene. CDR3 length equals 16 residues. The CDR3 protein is CASSLGGQGAQDTQYF. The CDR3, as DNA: TGTGCCAGCAGTTTAGGCGGACAGGGGGCGCAAGATACGCAGTATTTT.

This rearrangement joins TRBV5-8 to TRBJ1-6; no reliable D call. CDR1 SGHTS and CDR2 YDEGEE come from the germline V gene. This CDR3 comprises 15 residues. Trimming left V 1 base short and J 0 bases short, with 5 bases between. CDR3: CASSLWSSYNSPLHF. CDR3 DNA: TGTGCCAGCAGCTTGTGGAGCTCCTATAATTCACCCCTCCACTTT.

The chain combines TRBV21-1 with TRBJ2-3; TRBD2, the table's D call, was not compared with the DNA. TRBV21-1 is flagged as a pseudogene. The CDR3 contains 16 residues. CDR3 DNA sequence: TGTGCCAGCAGCATACCAGGGAGGTATCACCCAGATACGCAGTATTTT. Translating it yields CASSIPGRYHPDTQYF.

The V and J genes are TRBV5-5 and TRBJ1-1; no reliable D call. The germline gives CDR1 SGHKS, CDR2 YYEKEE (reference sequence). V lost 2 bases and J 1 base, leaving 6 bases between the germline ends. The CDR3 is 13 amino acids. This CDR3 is CASSFATNTEAFF. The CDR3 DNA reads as TGTGCCAGCAGCTTCGCTACGAACACTGAAGCTTTCTTT.

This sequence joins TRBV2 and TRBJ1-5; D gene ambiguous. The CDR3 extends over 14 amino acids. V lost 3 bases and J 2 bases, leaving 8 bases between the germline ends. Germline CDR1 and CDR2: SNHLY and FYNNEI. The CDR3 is CASSERVGNQPQHF. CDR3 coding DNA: TGTGCCAGCAGTGAGAGGGTGGGCAATCAGCCCCAGCATTTT.

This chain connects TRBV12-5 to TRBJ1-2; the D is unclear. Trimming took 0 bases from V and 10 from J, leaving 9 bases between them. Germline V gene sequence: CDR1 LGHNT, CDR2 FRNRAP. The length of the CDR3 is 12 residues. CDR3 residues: CASGLVAADYTF. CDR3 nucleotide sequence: TGTGCTAGTGGTTTGGTAGCGGCCGACTACACCTTC.

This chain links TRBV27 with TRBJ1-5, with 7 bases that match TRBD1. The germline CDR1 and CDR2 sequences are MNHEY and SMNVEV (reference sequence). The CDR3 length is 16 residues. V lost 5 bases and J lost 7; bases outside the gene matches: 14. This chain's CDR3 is CASSPGPDRVGQPQHF. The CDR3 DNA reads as TGTGCCAGCAGTCCCGGGCCAGACAGGGTAGGGCAGCCCCAGCATTTT.

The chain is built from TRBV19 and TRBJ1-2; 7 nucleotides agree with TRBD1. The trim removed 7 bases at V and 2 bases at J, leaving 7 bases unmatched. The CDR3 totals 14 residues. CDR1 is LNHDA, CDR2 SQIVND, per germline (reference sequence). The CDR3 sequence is CASTIQGENYGYTF. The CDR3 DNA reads TGTGCCAGTACTATCCAGGGGGAAAACTATGGCTACACCTTC.

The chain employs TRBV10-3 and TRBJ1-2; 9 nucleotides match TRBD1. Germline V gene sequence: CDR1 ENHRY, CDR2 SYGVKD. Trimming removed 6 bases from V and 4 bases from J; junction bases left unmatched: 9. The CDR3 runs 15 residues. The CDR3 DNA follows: TGTGCCATCAGAAAACAGGGGGCCGGCAGCTATGGCTACACCTTC. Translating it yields CAIRKQGAGSYGYTF.

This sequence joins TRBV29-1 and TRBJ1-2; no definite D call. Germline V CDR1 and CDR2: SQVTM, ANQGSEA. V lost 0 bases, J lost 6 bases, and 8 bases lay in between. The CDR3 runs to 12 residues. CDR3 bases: TGCAGCGTTGAAGATCAGAGGGATGGCTACACCTTC. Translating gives CSVEDQRDGYTF.

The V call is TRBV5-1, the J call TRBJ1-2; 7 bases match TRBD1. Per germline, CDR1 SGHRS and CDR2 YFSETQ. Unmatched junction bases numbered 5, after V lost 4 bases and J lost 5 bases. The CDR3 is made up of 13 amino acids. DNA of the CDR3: TGCGCCAGCAGCACCGGGACAGAATATGGCTACACCTTC. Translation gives CASSTGTEYGYTF.

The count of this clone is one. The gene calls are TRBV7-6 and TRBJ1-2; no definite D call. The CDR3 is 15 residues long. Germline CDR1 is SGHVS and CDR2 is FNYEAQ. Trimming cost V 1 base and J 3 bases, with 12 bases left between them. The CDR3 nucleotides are TGTGCCAGCAGCTTAGTGGCGGGTACCGACTATGGCTACACCTTC. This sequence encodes CASSLVAGTDYGYTF. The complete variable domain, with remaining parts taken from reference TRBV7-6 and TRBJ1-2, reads GAGVSQSPRYKVTKRGQDVALRCDPISGHVSLYWYRQALGQGPEFLTYFNYEAQQDKSGLPNDRFSAERPEGSISTLTIQRTEQRDSAMYRCASSLVAGTDYGYTFGSGTRLTVV.

In nucleotides, the CDR3 is TGTGCCAGCAGCTCCGGGACACCTCCCCGAGAAGCTTTCTTT. Translating gives CASSSGTPPREAFF. The chain carries TRBV5-4 and TRBJ1-1; tentatively, D is TRBD1 (6 bases). This CDR3 contains 14 residues. Germline values: CDR1 SGHNT, CDR2 YYREEE (reference sequence). The V end lost 3 bases, the J end lost 8 bases, and 17 bases lay between the germline ends.

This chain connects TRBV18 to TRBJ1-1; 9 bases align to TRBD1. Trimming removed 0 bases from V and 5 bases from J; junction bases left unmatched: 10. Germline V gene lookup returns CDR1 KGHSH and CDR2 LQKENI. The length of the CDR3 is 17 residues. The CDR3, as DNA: TGTGCCAGCTCACCACCTAGGGACAGGGTTTGGACAACTGAAGCTTTCTTT. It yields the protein CASSPPRDRVWTTEAFF. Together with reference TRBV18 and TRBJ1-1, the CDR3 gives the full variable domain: NAGVMQNPRHLVRRRGQEARLRCSPMKGHSHVYWYRQLPEEGLKFMVYLQKENIIDESGMPKERFSAEFPKEGPSILRIQQVVRGDSAAYFCASSPPRDRVWTTEAFFGQGTRLTVV.

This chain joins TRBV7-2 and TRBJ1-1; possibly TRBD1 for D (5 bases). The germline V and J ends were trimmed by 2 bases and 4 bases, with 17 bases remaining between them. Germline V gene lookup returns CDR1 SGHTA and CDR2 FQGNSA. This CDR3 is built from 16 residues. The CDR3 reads CASSLMSSGVSTEAFF. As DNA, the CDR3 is TGTGCCAGCAGCTTAATGAGTTCGGGGGTTAGCACTGAAGCTTTCTTT.

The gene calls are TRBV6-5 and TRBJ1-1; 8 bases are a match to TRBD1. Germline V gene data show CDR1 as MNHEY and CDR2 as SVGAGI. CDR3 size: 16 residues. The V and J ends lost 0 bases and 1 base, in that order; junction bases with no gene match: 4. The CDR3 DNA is TGTGCCAGCAGTTACTCCAAACAGGGGGGGAACACTGAAGCTTTCTTT. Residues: CASSYSKQGGNTEAFF.

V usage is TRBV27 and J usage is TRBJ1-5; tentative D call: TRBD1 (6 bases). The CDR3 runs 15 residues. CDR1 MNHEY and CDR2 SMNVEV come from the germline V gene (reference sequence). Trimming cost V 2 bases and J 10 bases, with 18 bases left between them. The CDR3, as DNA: TGTGCCAGCAGTTTAAGGGGTAGGACAGTGGGACCCCAGCATTTT. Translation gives CASSLRGRTVGPQHF.

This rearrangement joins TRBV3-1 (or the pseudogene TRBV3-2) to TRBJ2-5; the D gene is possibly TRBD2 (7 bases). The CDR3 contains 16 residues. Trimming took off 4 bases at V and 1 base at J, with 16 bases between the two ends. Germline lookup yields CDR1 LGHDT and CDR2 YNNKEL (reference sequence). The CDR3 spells CASSPLGAGAQETQYF. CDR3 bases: TGTGCCAGCAGCCCCCTCGGGGCGGGGGCCCAAGAGACCCAGTACTTC.

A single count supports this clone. The CDR3 region is CASSSAGGPSGDTQYF. CDR3 DNA: TGCGCCAGCAGCTCAGCGGGGGGGCCCTCGGGAGATACGCAGTATTTT. The chain couples TRBV5-1 to TRBJ2-3; 10 nucleotides align to TRBD2. This CDR3 comprises 16 residues. Germline CDR1 and CDR2: SGHRS and YFSETQ. The junction had 9 bases not matched to a gene; V was cut back by 3 bases and J by 5 bases.

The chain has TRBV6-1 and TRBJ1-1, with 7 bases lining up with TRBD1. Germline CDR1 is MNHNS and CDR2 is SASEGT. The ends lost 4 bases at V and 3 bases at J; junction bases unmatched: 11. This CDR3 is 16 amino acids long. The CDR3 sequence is CASSGSLGDRDTEAFF. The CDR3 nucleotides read TGTGCCAGCAGTGGATCACTGGGGGACAGAGACACTGAAGCTTTCTTT.